The 25 T cell receptor beta chains below come from one sample, sequenced in a study of OX40 agonist ivuxolimab in advanced cancers. Receptors were amplified or captured by the immunoSEQ multiplex PCR assay. TCRdb carries this immuneACCESS record with in-frame sequences only. Its versions omit some clonotypes, under half of them owing to an unresolved V gene in the studies checked, with the rest unexplained. The sample records 60,000 to 100,000 clones, under 90% of which are singletons. The top ten hold around 0.51% of the sample. The sample in question was CD4+ or CD8+ T cells sorted from blood, obtained in a trial of the OX40 agonist ivuxolimab. The receptor source for this set is an adult with an advanced solid tumor such as melanoma, head and neck, liver or kidney cancer.

This sequence joins TRBV28 and TRBJ1-2; 8 bases match TRBD1. V lost 4 bases to trimming and J lost 3 bases; unmatched junction nucleotides: 4. Germline V lookup: CDR1 MDHEN, CDR2 SYDVKM. The CDR3 is 14 residues long. CDR3 region: CASSSGQVHYGYTF. The CDR3 DNA follows: TGTGCCAGCAGTTCGGGACAGGTTCACTATGGCTACACCTTC.

The chain combines TRBV10-3 with TRBJ2-3; D not resolved. This CDR3 is 11 amino acids long. The germline gives CDR1 ENHRY, CDR2 SYGVKD. Trimming removed 4 bases at V and 4 bases at J, with 3 bases between. Here the CDR3 DNA reads TGTGCCATCAGTGCCGCAGATACGCAGTATTTT. Translation: CAISAADTQYF.

The CDR3 loop reads CASSRDDQYGYTF. The CDR3 DNA follows: TGTGCCAGCAGTCGGGACGACCAATATGGCTACACCTTC. The chain couples TRBV6-6 to TRBJ1-2, with a weak D call TRBD1 (5 bases). The CDR3 spans 13 residues. Per germline, CDR1 MNHNY and CDR2 SVGAGI (reference sequence). Trimming stripped 5 bases from V and 5 bases from J, with 12 bases between.

V usage is TRBV7-8 and J usage is TRBJ2-2; weak D call: TRBD2 (6 bases). CDR1 is SGHVS, CDR2 FQNEAQ, per germline. The CDR3 is 13 amino acids. The ends were cut back, 3 bases at V and 15 bases at J, with 17 bases in the middle. CDR3 in amino acids: CASSFGGSSLMFF. The CDR3 nucleotides are TGTGCCAGCAGCTTCGGGGGATCCTCTCTGATGTTTTTT.

The chain combines TRBV19 with TRBJ1-2, with 10 positions matching TRBD1. The trim removed 5 bases at V and 4 bases at J, leaving 16 bases unmatched. Germline CDR1 LNHDA, CDR2 SQIVND (reference sequence). The CDR3 is 18 amino acids. CDR3 in DNA: TGTGCCAGTAGTCCCACATCCCCGAGGACAGGGGGAGGCTATGGCTACACCTTC. Translation gives CASSPTSPRTGGGYGYTF.

Here the CDR3 reads CASSSRTAISYEQYF. CDR3 nucleotide sequence: TGTGCCAGCAGTTCACGGACGGCGATCTCCTACGAGCAGTACTTC. The genes are TRBV6-5 and TRBJ2-7, with no clear D. V lost 4 bases and J lost 0, with 13 bases in between. The germline CDR1 and CDR2 sequences are MNHEY and SVGAGI. The CDR3 is 15 residues long.

This sequence joins TRBV5-6 and TRBJ2-1; TRBD2 matches 11 bases. The trim removed 3 bases at V and 5 bases at J, leaving 13 bases unmatched. This CDR3 comprises 18 residues. Looked up from germline, CDR1 is SGHDT and CDR2 is YYEEEE. CDR3 amino acids: CASSSTALTSGINNEQFF. The CDR3 DNA reads as TGTGCCAGCAGCTCAACGGCCCTGACTAGCGGGATCAACAATGAGCAGTTCTTC.

J is TRBJ1-1 and V is TRBV4-1, with 7 bases aligning to TRBD1. The ends lost 1 base at V and 4 bases at J; junction bases unmatched: 9. The germline V gene has CDR1 MGHRA and CDR2 YSYEKL. The CDR3 is 16 amino acids. The CDR3 here is CASSQVPDRDGTEAFF. CDR3 DNA: TGCGCCAGCAGCCAAGTACCAGACAGGGACGGCACTGAAGCTTTCTTT.

The gene calls are TRBV7-2 and TRBJ2-5; D not certain. CDR3 length equals 14 residues. V lost 3 bases and J lost 1, with 9 bases in between. The germline gives CDR1 SGHTA, CDR2 FQGNSA. CDR3 in amino acids: CASSFSGFQETQYF. CDR3 coding DNA: TGTGCCAGCAGCTTCTCGGGCTTCCAAGAGACCCAGTACTTC. Full variable domain (missing parts from reference TRBV7-2 and TRBJ2-5): GAGVSQSPSNKVTEKGKDVELRCDPISGHTALYWYRQSLGQGLEFLIYFQGNSAPDKSGLPSDRFSAERTGGSVSTLTIQRTQQEDSAVYLCASSFSGFQETQYFGPGTRLLVL.

This sequence joins TRBV19 and TRBJ1-5; D remains unclear. Trimming left V 5 bases short and J 5 bases short, with 7 bases between. The CDR3 is 12 residues long. Germline-derived CDR1 and CDR2 are LNHDA and SQIVND (reference sequence). The CDR3 DNA reads TGTGCCAGTAGTTTTCTCGATCAGCCCCAGCATTTT. Its protein is CASSFLDQPQHF.

V and J are TRBV29-1 and TRBJ1-5; 7 nucleotides align to TRBD1. The CDR3 runs 13 residues. Germline-derived CDR1 and CDR2 are SQVTM and ANQGSEA. Trimming removed 6 bases from V and 5 bases from J; junction bases left unmatched: 7. This chain's CDR3 is CSVQGPSDQPQHF. The CDR3, as DNA: TGCAGCGTACAGGGGCCCTCGGATCAGCCCCAGCATTTT.

The chain is built from TRBV2 and TRBJ2-3; D assignment may be TRBD1 or TRBD2 (5 bases each). Germline V lookup: CDR1 SNHLY, CDR2 FYNNEI. This CDR3 has 14 residues. V shed 5 bases and J shed 5 bases, with 14 bases lying between them. DNA for the CDR3: TGTGCCAGCAGTAGGGACGCCGGCGGAGATACGCAGTATTTT. Residues: CASSRDAGGDTQYF.

This chain joins TRBV6-1 and TRBJ2-7; 9 bases line up with TRBD1. The V gene end was trimmed by 7 bases and the J gene end by 5 bases; junction bases not matched to a gene: 9. The germline CDR1 and CDR2 sequences are MNHNS and SASEGT. CDR3 length equals 14 residues. CDR3 sequence: CASKNRGRSNEQYF. The DNA of the CDR3 is TGTGCCAGCAAGAACAGGGGGCGTTCGAACGAGCAGTACTTC.

This rearrangement joins TRBV5-1 to TRBJ2-2, with TRBD2 matching 12 bases. The CDR3 runs 16 residues. V shed 4 bases and J 6 bases; nucleotides not matched to a gene: 7. CDR1 is SGHRS, CDR2 YFSETQ, per germline. CDR3 in amino acids: CASSASSGGASGELFF. The CDR3 DNA is TGCGCCAGCAGCGCCTCTAGCGGGGGGGCCTCCGGGGAGCTGTTTTTT. Variable domain in full (rest from reference TRBV5-1 and TRBJ2-2): KAGVTQTPRYLIKTRGQQVTLSCSPISGHRSVSWYQQTPGQGLQFLFEYFSETQRNKGNFPGRFSGRQFSNSRSEMNVSTLELGDSALYLCASSASSGGASGELFFGEGSRLTVL.

This clone was recorded a few times. The chain employs TRBV7-6 and TRBJ1-4, with 11 positions matching TRBD1. The CDR3 is made up of 15 amino acids. V was clipped by 3 bases and J by 8 bases; unmatched bases: 5. In germline, CDR1 is SGHVS, CDR2 FNYEAQ. The CDR3 region has the DNA TGTGCCAGCAGCTTGACCGGGACAGGGGGAGAAAAACTGTTTTTT. Its protein is CASSLTGTGGEKLFF.

V and J are TRBV2 and TRBJ2-5; D is perhaps TRBD1 (5 bases). Trimming took 2 bases from V and 4 from J, leaving 14 bases between them. This CDR3 is 15 amino acids long. Germline assignment: CDR1 SNHLY and CDR2 FYNNEI. This CDR3 is CASSEQGNVGETQYF. The CDR3 DNA reads as TGTGCCAGCAGTGAACAGGGCAACGTGGGAGAGACCCAGTACTTC.

The chain is built from TRBV9 and TRBJ1-5, with D uncertain. The CDR3 is 13 residues long. V shed 0 bases and J shed 6 bases, with 7 bases lying between them. Germline CDR1 and CDR2: SGDLS and YYNGEE. CDR3 loop: CASSVDPTQPQHF. As DNA, the CDR3 is TGTGCCAGCAGCGTAGACCCCACTCAGCCCCAGCATTTT.

The chain uses TRBV9 and TRBJ2-1; the D call may be TRBD1 or TRBD2 (5 bases each). This CDR3 has 16 residues. The germline V gene encodes CDR1 SGDLS and CDR2 YYNGEE. Trimming removed 0 bases at V and 3 bases at J, with 13 bases between. The CDR3 coding sequence is TGTGCCAGCAGCGTAGATCATAGGGACGGCTACAATGAGCAGTTCTTC. This gives the protein CASSVDHRDGYNEQFF.

The gene calls are TRBV6-1 and TRBJ2-7, with 11 nucleotides matching TRBD1. There are 13 residues in the CDR3. Germline CDR1 and CDR2: MNHNS and SASEGT. With V trimmed by 8 bases and J by 7 bases, 7 bases remained unmatched. As DNA, the CDR3 is TGTGCCAGCCTCCCGGGACAGGGGGGGGAGCAGTACTTC. Translated: CASLPGQGGEQYF.

CDR3 loop: CASSLALSGGGTEAFF. For the CDR3, the DNA is TGTGCCAGCAGCTTAGCTCTCAGTGGAGGTGGCACTGAAGCTTTCTTT. The chain uses TRBV11-1 and TRBJ1-1; D unresolved. Germline V gene sequence: CDR1 SGHAT, CDR2 FQDESV (reference sequence). This CDR3 comprises 16 residues. The ends were cut back, 0 bases at V and 4 bases at J, with 15 bases in the middle.

This chain connects TRBV15 to TRBJ1-2; D call uncertain. The ends were cut back, 1 base at V and 2 bases at J, with 11 bases in the middle. This CDR3 comprises 15 residues. Per germline, CDR1 LNHNV and CDR2 YYDKDF (reference sequence). This CDR3 reads CATSRGQQLNYGYTF. The CDR3 DNA reads TGTGCCACCAGCAGAGGCCAGCAGCTAAACTATGGCTACACCTTC.

V usage is TRBV29-1 and J usage is TRBJ2-7; no clear D gene. Trimming removed 7 bases at V and 5 bases at J, with 21 bases between. This CDR3 contains 14 residues. Germline lookup yields CDR1 SQVTM and CDR2 ANQGSEA. In DNA form, the CDR3 reads TGCAGCGCACAGCTCGGGTGGGGAAAAAACGAGCAGTACTTC. Translated: CSAQLGWGKNEQYF.

This chain connects TRBV6-5 to TRBJ1-2; a weak D match, TRBD1 (5 bases). Germline CDR1 is MNHEY and CDR2 is SVGAGI. The ends were cut back, 4 bases at V and 4 bases at J, with 7 bases in the middle. This CDR3 has 12 residues. DNA of the CDR3: TGTGCCAGCAGTTCAGGGCCCTATGGCTACACCTTC. Residues: CASSSGPYGYTF.

The V call is TRBV13, the J call TRBJ1-1; no clear D gene. The V gene lost 3 bases and the J gene lost 1 base, with 12 bases spanning the gap. The CDR3 totals 15 residues. The germline V gene has CDR1 PRHDT and CDR2 FYEKMQ (reference sequence). Here the CDR3 DNA reads TGTGCCAGCAGCTTCAGACGCGTGGAGAACACTGAAGCTTTCTTT. This gives the protein CASSFRRVENTEAFF.

V gene TRBV27 combines with J gene TRBJ1-2; no clear D gene. This CDR3 contains 14 residues. Germline lookup yields CDR1 MNHEY and CDR2 SMNVEV (reference sequence). With 5 bases removed from V and 2 bases from J, the gap between germline ends came to 12 bases. The CDR3 spells CASSLRTSNYGYTF. Here the CDR3 DNA reads TGTGCCAGCAGTCTAAGGACGAGCAACTATGGCTACACCTTC.